Listed here is a single TCR beta chain. The antigen is not known. These data originate in a study of T cell responses to AZD1222 COVID-19 vaccine. Findings of the study overall: The study sampled repertoires only after the peak T cell response. Clonal diversity was possibly underestimated, and white British individuals and females predominated among donors.

The germline V gene encodes CDR1 WSHSY and CDR2 SAAADI. Trimming took 4 bases from V and 4 from J, leaving 6 bases between them. The CDR3 spans 12 residues. Sequencing used immunoSEQ multiplex PCR; TCRdb keeps in-frame clones, though not all of them. Among 99,000 or so clones, over 85% were seen once, and the ten largest hold 5%. The chain recombines TRBV10-2 with TRBJ2-3; no clear D gene. The TCR originated in an adult in good health. The sample in question was peripheral blood, obtained on day 0 of AZD1222 vaccination. CDR3 in DNA: TGCGCCAGCAGTGCTTTGTCAGATACGCAGTATTTT. Its translation: CASSALSDTQYF.